The text below deals with one TCR beta chain. The data belong to a study of blood T cell repertoires in COVID-19. This CDR3 comprises 15 residues. Trimming removed 5 bases at V and 1 base at J, with 11 bases between. The V gene's germline CDR1 is SGHVS and CDR2 FNYEAQ. Original processing notes: Counts of nucleated cells, estimated from reference gene primer amplification, were obtained. Here immunoSEQ multiplex PCR was the method, and the copy in TCRdb shows in-frame clones only, minus some. The V and J calls and clone size are taken from that table; D and trimming were inferred from the DNA. The data hold around 190,000 clones, with roughly 90% observed a single time.

The specimen was peripheral blood. The sequence was collected from a man aged 70-80 years with active or convalescent COVID-19. The J gene is TRBJ2-2, the V gene TRBV7-6; D is possibly TRBD2 (6 bases). The CDR3 sequence: CASSPGTLNTGELFF. For the CDR3, the DNA is TGTGCCAGCAGCCCCGGGACTTTGAACACCGGGGAGCTGTTTTTT.